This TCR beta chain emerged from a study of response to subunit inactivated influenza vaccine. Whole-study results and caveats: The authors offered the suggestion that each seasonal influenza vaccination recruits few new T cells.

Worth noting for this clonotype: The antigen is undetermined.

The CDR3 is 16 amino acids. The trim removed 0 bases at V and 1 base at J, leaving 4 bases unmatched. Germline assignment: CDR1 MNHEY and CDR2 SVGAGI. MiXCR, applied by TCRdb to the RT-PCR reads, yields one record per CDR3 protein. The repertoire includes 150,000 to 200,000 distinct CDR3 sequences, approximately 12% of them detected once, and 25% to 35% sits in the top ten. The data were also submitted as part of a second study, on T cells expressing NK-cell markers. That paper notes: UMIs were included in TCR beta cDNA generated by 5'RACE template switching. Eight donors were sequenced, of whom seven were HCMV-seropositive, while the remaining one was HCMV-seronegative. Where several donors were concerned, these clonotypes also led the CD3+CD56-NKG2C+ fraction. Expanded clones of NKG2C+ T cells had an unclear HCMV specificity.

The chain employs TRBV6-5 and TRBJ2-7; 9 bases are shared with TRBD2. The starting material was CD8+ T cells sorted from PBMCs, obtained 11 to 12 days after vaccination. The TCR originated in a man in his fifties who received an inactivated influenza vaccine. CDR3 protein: CASSYSIAGVSYEQYF. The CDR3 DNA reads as TGTGCCAGCAGTTACTCGATAGCGGGAGTTTCCTACGAGCAGTACTTC.